These T cell receptor beta chains were read from a single sample in a study of cytomegalovirus exposure and HLA in healthy donors. TCRdb's copy holds only in-frame clones and misses some; the assay was immunoSEQ multiplex PCR. The sample records 100,000 to 120,000 clones, roughly 15% being singletons. The sequenced sample was PBMCs. The receptors here all came from a female donor in good health and CMV-seronegative. CDR3s include the opening cysteine and the closing phenylalanine or tryptophan. A D gene is named only where the DNA matches it firmly. Where a row states a size, it is once, few, many or the class of an expanded clone; other rows omit it.

d_call: -
v_call: TRBV18
clone_size: -
j_call: TRBJ1-3
cdr3_aa: CASSPLQVFENTIYF
cdr3_nt: TGTGCCAGCTCACCACTCCAGGTGTTCGAAAACACCATATATTTT

d_call: TRBD1
v_call: TRBV4-3
clone_size: few
j_call: TRBJ2-7
cdr3_aa: CASSQDRGQGYEQYF
cdr3_nt: TGCGCCAGCAGCCAAGATCGGGGACAGGGATACGAGCAGTACTTC

d_call: -
v_call: TRBV7-9
clone_size: -
j_call: TRBJ1-5
cdr3_aa: CASNRGGEPQHF
cdr3_nt: TGTGCCAGCAATCGGGGGGGTGAGCCCCAGCATTTT

d_call: TRBD2
v_call: TRBV5-1
clone_size: -
j_call: TRBJ2-2
cdr3_aa: CASSLSERGPTGELFF
cdr3_nt: TGCGCCAGCAGCTTATCGGAGCGGGGTCCCACCGGGGAGCTGTTTTTT

d_call: -
v_call: TRBV19
clone_size: -
j_call: TRBJ1-2
cdr3_aa: CASSIEPALFGGYTF
cdr3_nt: TGTGCCAGTAGTATAGAGCCAGCGCTGTTCGGGGGCTACACCTTC

d_call: TRBD1
v_call: TRBV7-8
clone_size: few
j_call: TRBJ1-4
cdr3_aa: CASSYGQGTTANEKLFF
cdr3_nt: TGTGCCAGCAGCTACGGACAGGGAACGACAGCTAATGAAAAACTGTTTTTT

d_call: TRBD1
v_call: TRBV5-1
clone_size: few
j_call: TRBJ1-3
cdr3_aa: CASSPLPRDRGNTIYF
cdr3_nt: TGCGCCAGCTCGCCCTTACCCCGGGACAGAGGAAACACCATATATTTT

d_call: TRBD2
v_call: TRBV28
clone_size: once
j_call: TRBJ2-1
cdr3_aa: CASSSVRLAGHYNEQFF
cdr3_nt: TGTGCCAGCAGTTCCGTCCGACTAGCGGGACATTACAATGAGCAGTTCTTC

d_call: TRBD2
v_call: TRBV28
clone_size: few
j_call: TRBJ2-1
cdr3_aa: CAAGAGAYNEQFF
cdr3_nt: TGTGCCGCGGGAGCGGGAGCCTACAATGAGCAGTTCTTC

d_call: -
v_call: TRBV5-1
clone_size: few
j_call: TRBJ2-5
cdr3_aa: CASSPHGSETQYF
cdr3_nt: TGCGCCAGCAGCCCCCACGGTAGCGAGACCCAGTACTTC

d_call: TRBD1
v_call: TRBV9
clone_size: few
j_call: TRBJ1-1
cdr3_aa: CASSSTGGATEAFF
cdr3_nt: TGTGCCAGCAGCAGTACAGGGGGCGCGACTGAAGCTTTCTTT

d_call: -
v_call: TRBV9
clone_size: -
j_call: TRBJ2-2
cdr3_aa: CASTPRGSVDGELFF
cdr3_nt: TGTGCCAGCACCCCACGTGGTAGCGTGGACGGGGAGCTGTTTTTT

d_call: -
v_call: TRBV27
clone_size: medium-sized
j_call: TRBJ2-7
cdr3_aa: CASSGQSSSYEQYF
cdr3_nt: TGTGCCAGCAGCGGACAGTCCTCTTCCTACGAGCAGTACTTC

d_call: TRBD1
v_call: TRBV28
clone_size: -
j_call: TRBJ2-7
cdr3_aa: CASNMGRGRHEQYF
cdr3_nt: TGTGCCAGCAACATGGGCAGGGGGCGCCACGAGCAGTACTTC

d_call: TRBD2
v_call: TRBV11-2
clone_size: -
j_call: TRBJ2-5
cdr3_aa: CASSLDKDSGGSRETQYF
cdr3_nt: TGTGCCAGCAGCTTAGATAAGGATAGCGGGGGGTCGAGAGAGACCCAGTACTTC

d_call: TRBD1
v_call: TRBV9
clone_size: -
j_call: TRBJ1-4
cdr3_aa: CASSVGDRFGEKLFF
cdr3_nt: TGTGCCAGCAGCGTAGGGGACAGGTTTGGTGAAAAACTGTTTTTT

d_call: TRBD2
v_call: TRBV28
clone_size: -
j_call: TRBJ2-7
cdr3_aa: CASRGQRLAGRSYEQYF
cdr3_nt: TGTGCCTCCCGGGGACAGAGACTAGCGGGACGGTCCTACGAGCAGTACTTC

d_call: -
v_call: TRBV16
clone_size: few
j_call: TRBJ2-1
cdr3_aa: CASSQSGGTSYNEQFF
cdr3_nt: TGTGCCAGCAGCCAATCTGGGGGGACCTCCTACAATGAGCAGTTCTTC

d_call: -
v_call: TRBV7-9
clone_size: few
j_call: TRBJ2-2
cdr3_aa: CASRTPLQGVENTGELFF
cdr3_nt: TGTGCCAGCAGGACCCCGCTACAGGGCGTCGAGAACACCGGGGAGCTGTTTTTT

d_call: -
v_call: TRBV9
clone_size: -
j_call: TRBJ2-3
cdr3_aa: CASRRLSGNTDTQYF
cdr3_nt: TGTGCCAGCAGGAGACTCTCGGGGAACACAGATACGCAGTATTTT

d_call: -
v_call: TRBV10-3
clone_size: -
j_call: TRBJ1-3
cdr3_aa: CAISEAGAGNTIYF
cdr3_nt: TGTGCCATCAGTGAGGCGGGGGCCGGAAACACCATATATTTT

d_call: -
v_call: TRBV27
clone_size: few
j_call: TRBJ2-7
cdr3_aa: CASSLNRGYEQYF
cdr3_nt: TGTGCCAGCAGTTTAAATAGGGGCTACGAGCAGTACTTC

d_call: TRBD1
v_call: TRBV19
clone_size: -
j_call: TRBJ1-4
cdr3_aa: CASSSDPGQGFRPTNEKLFF
cdr3_nt: TGTGCCAGTAGTAGCGATCCGGGACAGGGATTTCGGCCAACTAATGAAAAACTGTTTTTT

d_call: TRBD2
v_call: TRBV6-5
clone_size: -
j_call: TRBJ2-2
cdr3_aa: CASSPASGNTGELFF
cdr3_nt: TGTGCCTCCAGTCCGGCTAGCGGGAATACCGGGGAGCTGTTTTTT

d_call: -
v_call: TRBV5-1
clone_size: few
j_call: TRBJ1-1
cdr3_aa: CASSFRANTEAFF
cdr3_nt: TGCGCCAGCAGCTTCAGGGCCAACACTGAAGCTTTCTTT

d_call: TRBD2
v_call: TRBV7-8
clone_size: -
j_call: TRBJ2-1
cdr3_aa: CASSEGLAGGPPSYNEQFF
cdr3_nt: TGTGCCAGCAGCGAAGGACTAGCGGGAGGCCCGCCATCCTACAATGAGCAGTTCTTC

d_call: -
v_call: TRBV4-1
clone_size: few
j_call: TRBJ1-1
cdr3_aa: CASSQDPYRVNTEAFF
cdr3_nt: TGCGCCAGCAGCCAAGACCCCTACAGGGTCAACACTGAAGCTTTCTTT